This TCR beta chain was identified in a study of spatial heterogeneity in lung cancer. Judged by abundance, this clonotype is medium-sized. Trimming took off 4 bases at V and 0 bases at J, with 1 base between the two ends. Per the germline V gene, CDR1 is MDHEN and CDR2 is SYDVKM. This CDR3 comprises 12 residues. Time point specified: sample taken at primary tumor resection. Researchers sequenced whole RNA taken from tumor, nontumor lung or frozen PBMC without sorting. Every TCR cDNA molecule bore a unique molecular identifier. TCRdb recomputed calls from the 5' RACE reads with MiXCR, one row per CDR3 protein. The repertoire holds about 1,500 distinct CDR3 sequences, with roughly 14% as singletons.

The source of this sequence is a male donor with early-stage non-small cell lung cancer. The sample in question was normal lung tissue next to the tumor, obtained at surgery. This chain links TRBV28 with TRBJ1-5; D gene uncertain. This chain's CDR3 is CASSYSNQPQHF. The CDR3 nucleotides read TGTGCCAGCAGTTATAGCAATCAGCCCCAGCATTTT.